A selection of T cell receptor beta chains follows, all from one sample in a study of naive and memory T cell subsets. One entry per CDR3 protein, called by TCRdb with MiXCR from the UMI-ligation and nested PCR reads. Here the sample spans under 150,000 distinct CDR3 sequences, roughly a fifth being singletons. Sequencing was done on a sample of naive CD8+ T cells from blood. The receptors come from a human donor in good health. The CDR3 runs from the conserved cysteine through the conserved F or W. Fields, in order: clone size, J gene, V gene, D gene, CDR3 protein, CDR3 DNA. D genes are given only for firm matches. A clone size is listed for some rows: how often the clone was seen (once, few, many), or a class if it is expanded.

clone size: few
J gene: TRBJ2-7
V gene: TRBV28
D gene: NA
CDR3 protein: CASRTFALTEEIYEQYF
CDR3 DNA: TGTGCCAGCCGGACCTTTGCCCTGACAGAAGAGATCTACGAGCAGTACTTC

clone size: NA
J gene: TRBJ2-5
V gene: TRBV7-6
D gene: TRBD2
CDR3 protein: CASSVRGSGKETQYF
CDR3 DNA: TGTGCCAGCAGCGTCCGGGGGAGCGGGAAAGAGACCCAGTACTTC

clone size: few
J gene: TRBJ2-7
V gene: TRBV7-8
D gene: NA
CDR3 protein: CASSSTWGGGSFFPEQYF
CDR3 DNA: TGTGCCAGCAGCTCTACTTGGGGTGGTGGGAGCTTCTTCCCCGAGCAGTACTTC

clone size: few
J gene: TRBJ2-7
V gene: TRBV28
D gene: NA
CDR3 protein: CASSSHRDGYEQYF
CDR3 DNA: TGTGCCAGCAGTTCGCACAGGGATGGCTACGAGCAGTACTTC

clone size: NA
J gene: TRBJ1-1
V gene: TRBV5-1
D gene: NA
CDR3 protein: CASSLVGGGDTEAFF
CDR3 DNA: TGCGCCAGCAGCTTGGTTGGGGGAGGAGACACTGAAGCTTTCTTT

clone size: many
J gene: TRBJ1-6
V gene: TRBV6-5
D gene: NA
CDR3 protein: CASSYSGVPLHF
CDR3 DNA: TGTGCCAGCAGTTACTCAGGGGTACCCCTCCACTTT

clone size: NA
J gene: TRBJ2-7
V gene: TRBV13
D gene: TRBD2
CDR3 protein: CASSWGLAGEQYF
CDR3 DNA: TGTGCCAGCAGCTGGGGACTAGCGGGCGAGCAGTACTTC

clone size: NA
J gene: TRBJ2-7
V gene: TRBV7-2
D gene: TRBD2
CDR3 protein: CASSLYLAGEVEQYF
CDR3 DNA: TGTGCCAGCAGCTTATACCTAGCGGGAGAAGTCGAGCAGTACTTC

clone size: few
J gene: TRBJ2-3
V gene: TRBV7-3
D gene: NA
CDR3 protein: CASSKRPGSSTDTQYF
CDR3 DNA: TGTGCCAGCAGCAAACGCCCAGGGAGTAGCACAGATACGCAGTATTTT

clone size: NA
J gene: TRBJ2-3
V gene: TRBV11-2
D gene: NA
CDR3 protein: CASSPFPQYTDTQYF
CDR3 DNA: TGTGCCAGCAGCCCCTTTCCGCAGTACACAGATACGCAGTATTTT

clone size: NA
J gene: TRBJ2-7
V gene: TRBV24-1
D gene: NA
CDR3 protein: CATSDEGGQYF
CDR3 DNA: TGTGCCACCAGTGATGAGGGAGGGCAGTACTTC

clone size: few
J gene: TRBJ2-5
V gene: TRBV7-8
D gene: NA
CDR3 protein: CASSLTRRVSELETQYF
CDR3 DNA: TGTGCCAGCAGCCTAACCCGCAGGGTATCAGAGCTCGAGACCCAGTACTTC

clone size: NA
J gene: TRBJ1-1
V gene: TRBV20-1
D gene: NA
CDR3 protein: CSARASMNTEAFF
CDR3 DNA: TGCAGTGCTAGAGCGTCCATGAACACTGAAGCTTTCTTT

clone size: NA
J gene: TRBJ2-5
V gene: TRBV27
D gene: TRBD2
CDR3 protein: CASSLTSGNRKETQYF
CDR3 DNA: TGTGCCAGCAGTTTGACTAGCGGAAATAGAAAAGAGACCCAGTACTTC

clone size: few
J gene: TRBJ2-1
V gene: TRBV5-6
D gene: NA
CDR3 protein: CASSRDPFSGTLYNEQFF
CDR3 DNA: TGTGCCAGCAGCCGCGACCCGTTCTCCGGGACGCTCTACAATGAGCAGTTCTTC

clone size: once
J gene: TRBJ2-3
V gene: TRBV7-3
D gene: NA
CDR3 protein: CASSLGLASTDTQYF
CDR3 DNA: TGTGCCAGCAGCTTAGGCCTAGCTAGCACAGATACGCAGTATTTT

clone size: few
J gene: TRBJ2-1
V gene: TRBV6-5
D gene: NA
CDR3 protein: CASSPPVSNEQFF
CDR3 DNA: TGTGCCAGCAGCCCCCCGGTTAGCAATGAGCAGTTCTTC

clone size: few
J gene: TRBJ2-2
V gene: TRBV28
D gene: NA
CDR3 protein: CASSLLESGELFF
CDR3 DNA: TGTGCCAGCAGTTTATTAGAGTCCGGGGAGCTGTTTTTT

clone size: NA
J gene: TRBJ1-2
V gene: TRBV27
D gene: NA
CDR3 protein: CASSGGAYGYTF
CDR3 DNA: TGTGCCAGCAGCGGGGGGGCCTATGGCTACACCTTC

clone size: few
J gene: TRBJ2-4
V gene: TRBV7-2
D gene: NA
CDR3 protein: CASSLVGGKNIQYF
CDR3 DNA: TGTGCCAGCAGCTTAGTAGGGGGGAAAAACATTCAGTACTTC

clone size: few
J gene: TRBJ2-1
V gene: TRBV10-3
D gene: TRBD2
CDR3 protein: CAISQTSVLYNEQFF
CDR3 DNA: TGTGCCATCAGTCAGACTAGCGTACTCTACAATGAGCAGTTCTTC

clone size: NA
J gene: TRBJ1-5
V gene: TRBV19
D gene: NA
CDR3 protein: CASSIEFEQPQHF
CDR3 DNA: TGTGCCAGTAGTATAGAGTTTGAGCAGCCCCAGCATTTT

clone size: NA
J gene: TRBJ2-1
V gene: TRBV7-9
D gene: TRBD1
CDR3 protein: CASSQGDEQFF
CDR3 DNA: TGTGCCAGCAGCCAGGGGGACGAGCAGTTCTTC

clone size: NA
J gene: TRBJ1-1
V gene: TRBV7-3
D gene: TRBD1
CDR3 protein: CASSLGQSRMNTEAFF
CDR3 DNA: TGTGCCAGCAGCTTGGGACAGAGCAGAATGAACACTGAAGCTTTCTTT

clone size: few
J gene: TRBJ2-1
V gene: TRBV5-5
D gene: NA
CDR3 protein: CASSLGWDNEQFF
CDR3 DNA: TGTGCCAGCAGCTTGGGGTGGGACAATGAGCAGTTCTTC

clone size: NA
J gene: TRBJ1-2
V gene: TRBV6-1
D gene: NA
CDR3 protein: CASSPRGQVLKRAHHGYTF
CDR3 DNA: TGTGCCAGCAGTCCCCGGGGGCAGGTCCTTAAGAGAGCTCACCATGGCTACACCTTC

clone size: NA
J gene: TRBJ2-1
V gene: TRBV27
D gene: NA
CDR3 protein: CASSLSRTGPRFDEQFF
CDR3 DNA: TGTGCCAGCAGTTTATCTAGGACGGGACCTCGCTTCGATGAGCAGTTCTTC

clone size: NA
J gene: TRBJ2-7
V gene: TRBV9
D gene: NA
CDR3 protein: CASSPAGLHEYEQYF
CDR3 DNA: TGTGCCAGCAGCCCTGCGGGGCTTCATGAGTACGAGCAGTACTTC

clone size: few
J gene: TRBJ2-1
V gene: TRBV29-1
D gene: TRBD2
CDR3 protein: CSVDVSGAGNEQFF
CDR3 DNA: TGCAGCGTTGATGTAAGCGGGGCGGGCAATGAGCAGTTCTTC

clone size: NA
J gene: TRBJ2-7
V gene: TRBV4-1
D gene: NA
CDR3 protein: CASSHDSYSYEQYF
CDR3 DNA: TGCGCCAGCAGCCACGACAGTTACTCCTACGAGCAGTACTTC